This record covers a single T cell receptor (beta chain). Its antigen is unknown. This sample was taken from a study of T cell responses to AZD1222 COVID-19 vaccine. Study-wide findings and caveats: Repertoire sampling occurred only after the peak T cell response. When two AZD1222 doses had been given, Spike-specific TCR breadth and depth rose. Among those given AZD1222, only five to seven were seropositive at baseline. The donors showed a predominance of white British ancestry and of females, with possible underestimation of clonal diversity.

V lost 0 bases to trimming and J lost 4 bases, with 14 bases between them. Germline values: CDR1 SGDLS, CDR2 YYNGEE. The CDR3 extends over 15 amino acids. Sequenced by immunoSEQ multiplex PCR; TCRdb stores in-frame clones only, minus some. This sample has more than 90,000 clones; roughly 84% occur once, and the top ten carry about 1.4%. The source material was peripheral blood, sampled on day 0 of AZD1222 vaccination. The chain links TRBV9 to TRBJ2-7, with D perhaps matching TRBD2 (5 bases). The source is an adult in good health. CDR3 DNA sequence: TGTGCCAGCAGCGTAGGAGAGGGTGTTCTTTACGAGCAGTACTTC. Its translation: CASSVGEGVLYEQYF.